This TCR beta chain was identified during a study of monozygotic twins with cystic fibrosis. Study-wide points: Age, concordance and disease severity did not associate with shared CDR3 numbers. V usage most resembled the co-twin in 13 of 16 pairs. Nucleotide-identical clonotype sharing was significantly higher within monozygotic CF twin pairs than between unrelated CF individuals. The repertoire was suggested to be naive-dominated, clonality median approximately 0.0093.

Concerning this clone: Its specificity is not known.

Here immunoSEQ multiplex PCR was the method, and the copy in TCRdb shows in-frame clones only, minus some. The repertoire has about 14,000 clones, 95% to 99% of them found once; the top ten carry approximately 0.41%. Trimming cost V 3 bases and J 0 bases; bases outside gene matches: 5. Germline CDR1 reads LNHDA; CDR2 reads SQIVND (reference sequence). The CDR3 has 15 amino acids. The origin of this receptor is a girl aged 2 to 10 with cystic fibrosis. Sequencing was done on a sample of blood. The genes are TRBV19 and TRBJ2-7; 7 bases match TRBD1. The DNA of the CDR3 is TGTGCCAGTAGTATCAAGCAGGGGGACTCCTACGAGCAGTACTTC. Translation: CASSIKQGDSYEQYF.